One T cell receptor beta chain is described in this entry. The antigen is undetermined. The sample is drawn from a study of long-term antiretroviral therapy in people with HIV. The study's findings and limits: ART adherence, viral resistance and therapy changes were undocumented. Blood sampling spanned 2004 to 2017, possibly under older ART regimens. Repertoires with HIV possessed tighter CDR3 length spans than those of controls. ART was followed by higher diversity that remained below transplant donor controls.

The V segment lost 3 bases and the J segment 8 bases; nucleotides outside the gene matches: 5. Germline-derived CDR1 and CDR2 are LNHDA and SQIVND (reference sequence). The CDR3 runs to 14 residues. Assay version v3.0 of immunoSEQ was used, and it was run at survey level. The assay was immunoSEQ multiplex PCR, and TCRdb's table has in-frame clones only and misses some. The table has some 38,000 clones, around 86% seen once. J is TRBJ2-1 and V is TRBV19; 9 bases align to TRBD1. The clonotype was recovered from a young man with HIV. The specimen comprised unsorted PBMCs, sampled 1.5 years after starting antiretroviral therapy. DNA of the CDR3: TGTGCCAGTAGTATCGGACAGGGGTTCGATGAGCAGTTCTTC. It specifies CASSIGQGFDEQFF.